Listed below are T cell receptor beta chains from one sample, sequenced in a study of B cell selection in AIRE deficiency. Profiling relied on immunoSEQ multiplex PCR, and the TCRdb table lists in-frame clones only, not all of them. The data show about 14,000 clones, with about 92% seen just once and roughly 1% held by the top ten. The source material was Tregs sorted from PBMCs. The origin of the receptors is a human donor with AIRE deficiency. Both conserved end residues are part of each CDR3. A D gene is named only where the DNA matches it firmly. Rows give clone size only sometimes, using once, few, many, or a class for an expanded clone.

TRBV28	14	.	TRBJ1-5	.	CASRRRDGNQPQHF	TGTGCCAGCCGCCGCCGAGACGGCAATCAGCCCCAGCATTTT
TRBV4-1	19	TRBD2	TRBJ2-1	.	CASSQEGSGRAFLGNEQFF	TGCGCCAGCAGCCAAGAGGGTAGCGGGAGGGCCTTCTTAGGTAATGAGCAGTTCTTC
TRBV5-1	15	TRBD2	TRBJ2-1	.	CASSSRLAGDNEQFF	TGCGCCAGCAGCTCTCGACTAGCGGGAGACAATGAGCAGTTCTTC
TRBV2	14	TRBD2	TRBJ2-7	.	CASSDPPSGYEQYF	TGTGCCAGCAGCGACCCCCCTAGCGGCTACGAGCAGTACTTC
TRBV7-8	16	.	TRBJ2-5	.	CASSFQARRNQETQYF	TGTGCCAGCAGCTTTCAAGCCAGGAGGAACCAAGAGACCCAGTACTTC
TRBV4-1	16	.	TRBJ2-1	.	CASSLQARARYNEQFF	TGCGCCAGCAGCCTACAAGCCCGGGCTCGGTACAATGAGCAGTTCTTC
TRBV28	14	.	TRBJ1-2	.	CASSETVAYYGYTF	TGTGCCAGCAGCGAGACAGTTGCTTACTATGGCTACACCTTC
TRBV18	17	TRBD1	TRBJ1-2	.	CASSPGGQGTINYGYTF	TGTGCCAGCTCACCAGGTGGACAGGGGACAATTAACTATGGCTACACCTTC
TRBV7-9	15	.	TRBJ2-5	once	CASSLPTSLRETQYF	TGTGCCAGCAGCTTACCGACCAGTCTTAGGGAGACCCAGTACTTC
TRBV20-1	11	.	TRBJ2-5	.	CSARLAETQYF	TGCAGTGCTAGACTAGCGGAGACCCAGTACTTC
TRBV7-2	16	.	TRBJ2-6	.	CASSLVGGSRANVLTF	TGTGCCAGCAGCTTGGTCGGGGGCTCGCGAGCCAACGTCCTGACTTTC
TRBV2	18	TRBD2	TRBJ2-1	.	CASIRGTSGRGYYNEQFF	TGTGCCAGCATTAGGGGCACTAGCGGGAGGGGGTACTACAATGAGCAGTTCTTC
TRBV5-1	17	TRBD2	TRBJ2-1	.	CASSPLYGREGRNEQFF	TGCGCCAGCAGCCCTCTTTACGGGCGGGAGGGCCGTAATGAGCAGTTCTTC
TRBV5-4	11	.	TRBJ2-1	.	CASSFLNEQFF	TGTGCCAGCAGCTTTCTCAATGAGCAGTTCTTC
TRBV19	14	.	TRBJ2-7	.	CASSIQAGNYEQYF	TGTGCCAGTAGTATTCAGGCAGGAAACTACGAGCAGTACTTC
TRBV6-1	12	.	TRBJ1-2	few	CATFRANYGYTF	TGTGCCACCTTTCGGGCCAACTATGGCTACACCTTC
TRBV27	17	TRBD1	TRBJ1-1	.	CASRPRLTGAKNTEAFF	TGTGCCAGCAGGCCTCGATTGACAGGGGCAAAGAACACTGAAGCTTTCTTT
TRBV7-2	18	.	TRBJ2-4	once	CASSLPGPPRLAKNIQYF	TGTGCCAGCAGCTTACCGGGGCCCCCACGATTAGCCAAAAACATTCAGTACTTC
TRBV5-5	13	.	TRBJ2-1	.	CASSFSMHPEQFF	TGTGCCAGCAGCTTTTCGATGCACCCTGAGCAGTTCTTC
TRBV11-3	13	.	TRBJ1-6	.	CASSLRPTSPLHF	TGTGCCAGCAGCTTAAGACCCACTTCACCCCTCCACTTT
TRBV6-1	14	TRBD2	TRBJ2-1	.	CASSEVAGTRFRFF	TGTGCCAGCAGTGAAGTCGCCGGGACTAGATTCCGGTTCTTC
TRBV30	13	TRBD1	TRBJ1-2	.	CAWRDRGREGYTF	TGTGCCTGGAGGGACAGGGGGCGCGAGGGCTACACCTTC
TRBV21-1	16	.	TRBJ2-7	.	CASSKKGDREAYEQYF	TGTGCCAGCAGCAAAAAGGGGGACAGGGAGGCCTACGAGCAGTACTTC
TRBV9	16	.	TRBJ2-3	.	CASSVEARVGRDTQYF	TGTGCCAGCAGCGTAGAAGCGCGGGTGGGTCGAGATACGCAGTATTTT
TRBV28	18	TRBD2	TRBJ2-5	.	CASSPTGLLVSGMETQYF	TGTGCCAGCAGCCCCACGGGCTTGTTGGTTAGCGGGATGGAGACCCAGTACTTC
TRBV4-3	13	.	TRBJ1-2	.	CASSQAGGLGYTF	TGCGCCAGCAGCCAAGCCGGGGGCCTCGGCTACACCTTC
TRBV6-5	13	.	TRBJ2-1	.	CASRRDLGNEQFF	TGTGCCAGCAGGAGGGACTTAGGCAATGAGCAGTTCTTC
TRBV4-1	17	.	TRBJ2-3	.	CASSQGAWGISTDTQYF	TGCGCCAGCAGCCAAGGAGCGTGGGGGATTAGCACAGATACGCAGTATTTT
TRBV5-5	12	.	TRBJ1-2	.	CASRERGYGYTF	TGTGCCAGCAGAGAAAGGGGATATGGCTACACCTTC
TRBV7-8	14	.	TRBJ2-3	.	CASSWENSVDTQYF	TGTGCCAGCAGCTGGGAGAATTCCGTGGATACGCAGTATTTT
TRBV7-9	15	TRBD2	TRBJ2-3	.	CASRAGLALTDTQYF	TGTGCCAGCAGGGCGGGACTAGCGCTCACAGATACGCAGTATTTT
TRBV5-1	13	.	TRBJ1-1	.	CASSPQGYTEAFF	TGCGCCAGCAGCCCACAGGGTTACACTGAAGCTTTCTTT
TRBV7-2	15	TRBD1	TRBJ2-5	.	CASSLQGADLETQYF	TGTGCCAGCAGCTTACAGGGGGCCGATTTAGAGACCCAGTACTTC
TRBV2	13	TRBD1	TRBJ1-2	.	CASRADRDWGYTF	TGTGCCAGCAGGGCGGACAGGGATTGGGGCTACACCTTC
TRBV27	14	.	TRBJ1-5	.	CASRKHGGSQPQHF	TGTGCCAGCAGAAAGCACGGGGGTTCTCAGCCCCAGCATTTT
TRBV28	16	TRBD2	TRBJ2-5	.	CASSLTSGRAGETQYF	TGTGCCAGCAGTCTGACTAGCGGGAGGGCCGGGGAGACCCAGTACTTC
TRBV18	14	TRBD1	TRBJ2-7	.	CASSPSALDRGRYF	TGTGCCAGCTCACCGTCGGCCTTGGACAGGGGAAGGTACTTC
TRBV5-1	15	.	TRBJ2-2	few	CASNLEMPKTGELFF	TGCGCCAGCAACCTGGAGATGCCTAAAACCGGGGAGCTGTTTTTT
TRBV29-1	12	.	TRBJ2-5	.	CSVHPGGETQYF	TGCAGCGTGCACCCAGGCGGGGAGACCCAGTACTTC
TRBV7-6	17	.	TRBJ2-1	.	CASSLAASPSSYNEQFF	TGTGCCAGCAGCTTAGCTGCTAGTCCCAGTTCTTACAATGAGCAGTTCTTC
TRBV19	15	.	TRBJ2-2	.	CASSMAIFNTGELFF	TGTGCCAGTAGTATGGCAATATTTAACACCGGGGAGCTGTTTTTT
TRBV7-2	13	TRBD2	TRBJ2-7	medium-sized	CASSSTSGRISYF	TGTGCCAGCAGCTCCACTAGCGGGAGGATTTCGTACTTC
TRBV6-5	15	.	TRBJ1-3	.	CASSRSAFSGNTIYF	TGTGCCAGCAGCAGAAGCGCCTTCTCTGGAAACACCATATATTTT
TRBV28	16	.	TRBJ2-1	.	CASSKVVPGQLAEQFF	TGTGCCAGCAGCAAGGTCGTGCCGGGCCAGCTCGCTGAGCAGTTCTTC
TRBV19	15	TRBD2	TRBJ2-3	.	CASSILAGGEDTQYF	TGTGCCAGTAGTATTTTAGCGGGAGGAGAAGATACGCAGTATTTT
TRBV7-2	12	.	TRBJ2-7	.	CASSFAPAEQYF	TGTGCCAGCAGCTTTGCTCCGGCCGAGCAGTACTTC
TRBV6-1	14	.	TRBJ2-7	.	CASNSRTNSYEQYF	TGTGCCAGCAATTCTAGGACTAACTCCTACGAGCAGTACTTC
TRBV30	15	.	TRBJ2-1	.	CAWTLRGESYNEQFF	TGTGCCTGGACCCTCAGGGGGGAGTCCTACAATGAGCAGTTCTTC
TRBV7-6	14	.	TRBJ2-2	.	CASSPQGGTGELFF	TGTGCCAGCAGCCCCCAGGGGGGCACCGGGGAGCTGTTTTTT
TRBV28	16	.	TRBJ2-5	.	CASSHRAPGQAETQYF	TGTGCCAGCAGTCACAGGGCCCCGGGGCAGGCAGAGACCCAGTACTTC
TRBV10-2	14	.	TRBJ1-4	.	CASSDGGREEKLFF	TGCGCCAGCAGTGACGGGGGGCGAGAGGAAAAACTGTTTTTT
TRBV27	13	.	TRBJ2-7	.	CASKREWAYEQYF	TGTGCCAGCAAAAGGGAGTGGGCCTACGAGCAGTACTTC
TRBV7-3	15	TRBD1	TRBJ2-3	.	CASSLNRGWIDTQYF	TGTGCCAGCAGCTTAAACAGGGGTTGGATAGATACGCAGTATTTT
TRBV28	13	.	TRBJ2-7	.	CASSLTGPYEQYF	TGTGCCAGCAGTCTAACAGGGCCCTACGAGCAGTACTTC
TRBV28	12	.	TRBJ1-5	.	CASSLVGSEQHF	TGTGCCAGCAGTTTAGTCGGCAGCGAGCAGCATTTT